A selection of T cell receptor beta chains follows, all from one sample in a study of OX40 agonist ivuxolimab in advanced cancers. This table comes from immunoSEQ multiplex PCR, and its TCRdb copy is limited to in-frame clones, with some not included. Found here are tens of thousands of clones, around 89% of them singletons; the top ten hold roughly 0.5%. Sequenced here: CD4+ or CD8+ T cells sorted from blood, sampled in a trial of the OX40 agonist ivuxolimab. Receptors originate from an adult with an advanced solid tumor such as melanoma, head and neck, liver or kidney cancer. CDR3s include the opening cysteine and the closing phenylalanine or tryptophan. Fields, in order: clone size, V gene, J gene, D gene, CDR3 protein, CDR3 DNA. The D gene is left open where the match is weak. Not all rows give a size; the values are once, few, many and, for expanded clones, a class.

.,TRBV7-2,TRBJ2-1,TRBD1,CASSLGGGLYNEQFF,TGTGCCAGCAGCTTAGGAGGGGGCCTCTACAATGAGCAGTTCTTC
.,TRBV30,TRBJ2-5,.,CAWSVRLSDPWGETQYF,TGTGCCTGGAGTGTACGCCTGAGCGACCCTTGGGGGGAGACCCAGTACTTC
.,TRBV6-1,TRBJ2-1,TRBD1,CASSGTGGNEQFF,TGTGCCAGCAGTGGGACAGGGGGCAATGAGCAGTTCTTC
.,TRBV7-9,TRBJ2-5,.,CASSPQETQYF,TGTGCCAGCTCTCCCCAAGAGACCCAGTACTTC
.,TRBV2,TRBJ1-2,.,CASSRRGDYGYTF,TGTGCCAGCAGCCGCCGGGGGGACTATGGCTACACCTTC
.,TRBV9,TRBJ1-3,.,CASSVEPGAGNTIYF,TGTGCCAGCAGCGTAGAGCCAGGGGCAGGAAACACCATATATTTT
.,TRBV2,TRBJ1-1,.,CARELVTGNTEAFF,TGTGCCAGGGAGTTGGTGACAGGTAATACTGAAGCTTTCTTT
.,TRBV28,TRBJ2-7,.,CASTQAYEQYF,TGTGCCAGCACGCAGGCTTACGAGCAGTACTTC
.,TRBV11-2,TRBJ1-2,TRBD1,CASSPGQGVYGYTF,TGTGCCAGCAGCCCGGGACAGGGAGTTTATGGCTACACCTTC
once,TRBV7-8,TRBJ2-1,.,CASTQTFFHEQFF,TGTGCCAGCACACAAACTTTCTTCCATGAGCAGTTCTTC
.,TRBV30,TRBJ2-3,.,CASMGAQTDTQYF,TGTGCCTCGATGGGAGCACAAACAGATACGCAGTATTTT
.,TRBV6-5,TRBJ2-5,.,CASRAYREETQYF,TGTGCCAGCAGGGCATACAGGGAAGAGACCCAGTACTTC
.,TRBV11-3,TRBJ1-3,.,CASSLGDPRNTIYF,TGTGCCAGCAGCCTAGGGGACCCGAGAAACACCATATATTTT
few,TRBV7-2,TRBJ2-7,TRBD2,CASSSLPGEGEQYF,TGTGCCAGCAGCTCCCTTCCGGGGGAGGGCGAGCAGTACTTC
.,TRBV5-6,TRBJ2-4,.,CASSPRGPVGIQYF,TGTGCCAGCAGCCCTCGTGGACCCGTCGGCATTCAGTACTTC
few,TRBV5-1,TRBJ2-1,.,CASSLSISYNEQFF,TGCGCCAGCAGCTTGTCCATATCCTACAATGAGCAGTTCTTC
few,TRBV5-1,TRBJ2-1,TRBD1,CASSWYGTGNYEQFF,TGCGCCAGCAGCTGGTATGGGACAGGCAACTATGAGCAGTTCTTC
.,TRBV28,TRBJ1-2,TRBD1,CASSSDRGSGYTF,TGTGCCAGCAGTTCCGACAGGGGGAGCGGCTACACCTTC
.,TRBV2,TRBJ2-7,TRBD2,CASSAGSGSSEQYF,TGTGCCAGCAGCGCCGGTAGCGGGAGTTCCGAGCAGTACTTC
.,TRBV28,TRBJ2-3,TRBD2,CASSVSGSGTDTQYF,TGTGCCAGCAGTGTTAGCGGGAGCGGCACAGATACGCAGTATTTT
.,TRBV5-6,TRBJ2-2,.,CASSIGGGPPGELFF,TGTGCCAGCAGCATTGGAGGGGGGCCCCCCGGGGAGCTGTTTTTT
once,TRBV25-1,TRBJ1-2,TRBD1,CASSEDREGSYGYTF,TGTGCCAGCAGTGAAGACAGGGAGGGGTCCTATGGCTACACCTTC
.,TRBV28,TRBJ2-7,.,CASSLGPDSDQGDYEQYF,TGTGCCAGCAGTTTAGGCCCGGACAGTGATCAAGGTGACTACGAGCAGTACTTC
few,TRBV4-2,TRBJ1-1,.,CASSQVDGGTEAFF,TGTGCCAGCAGCCAAGTCGACGGTGGCACTGAAGCTTTCTTT
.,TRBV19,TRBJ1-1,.,CASSRPRGLNTEAFF,TGTGCCAGTAGCCGTCCCCGGGGTTTAAACACTGAAGCTTTCTTT
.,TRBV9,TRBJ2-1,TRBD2,CASSVGGRASYSYNEQFF,TGTGCCAGCAGCGTAGGCGGGAGGGCCAGTTACTCCTACAATGAGCAGTTCTTC
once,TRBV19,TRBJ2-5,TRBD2,CASSRDRLAGSLETQYF,TGTGCCAGTAGTAGGGACCGACTAGCGGGAAGTCTGGAGACCCAGTACTTC
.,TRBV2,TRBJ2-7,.,CASSEAPVNYEQYF,TGTGCCAGCAGTGAAGCGCCGGTTAACTACGAGCAGTACTTC
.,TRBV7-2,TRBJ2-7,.,CASSWDASSYEQYF,TGTGCCAGCAGCTGGGACGCGAGCTCCTACGAGCAGTACTTC
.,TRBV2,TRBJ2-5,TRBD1,CASSSDRGKTQYF,TGTGCCAGCAGTAGCGACAGGGGGAAGACCCAGTACTTC
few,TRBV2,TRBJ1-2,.,CASVSTSKGYGYTF,TGTGCCAGCGTATCGACATCCAAGGGCTATGGCTACACCTTC
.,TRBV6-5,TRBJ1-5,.,CASRRRQEQPQHF,TGTGCCAGCAGACGTCGACAGGAACAGCCCCAGCATTTT
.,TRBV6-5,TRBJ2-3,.,CASSYWGGVTDTQYF,TGTGCCAGCAGTTACTGGGGCGGGGTCACAGATACGCAGTATTTT
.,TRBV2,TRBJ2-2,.,CASSEAGTSNTGELFF,TGTGCCAGCAGTGAAGCAGGGACCTCGAACACCGGGGAGCTGTTTTTT
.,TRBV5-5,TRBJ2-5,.,CVPGHLTQYF,TGTGTGCCAGGACATCTGACCCAGTACTTC
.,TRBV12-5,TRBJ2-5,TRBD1,CASGSGTGGPEETQYF,TGTGCTAGTGGTTCCGGGACAGGGGGTCCCGAAGAGACCCAGTACTTC
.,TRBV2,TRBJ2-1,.,CASSEVGYEQFF,TGTGCCAGCAGTGAAGTGGGTTATGAGCAGTTCTTC
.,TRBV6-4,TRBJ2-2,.,CASSDAAGGTGELFF,TGTGCCAGCAGTGACGCTGCGGGCGGGACCGGGGAGCTGTTTTTT
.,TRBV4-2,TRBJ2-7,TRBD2,CASSTGTSGYEQYF,TGTGCCAGCAGCACCGGGACTAGCGGATACGAGCAGTACTTC
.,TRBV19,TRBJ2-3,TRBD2,CASSGRLAGSTDTQYF,TGTGCCAGTAGTGGACGACTAGCGGGTAGCACAGATACGCAGTATTTT
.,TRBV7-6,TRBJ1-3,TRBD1,CASSLKGQGVWGSGNTIYF,TGTGCCAGCAGCTTAAAGGGACAGGGTGTGTGGGGGTCTGGAAACACCATATATTTT
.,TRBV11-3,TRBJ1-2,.,CASSFVDNYGYTF,TGTGCCAGCAGCTTTGTGGACAACTATGGCTACACCTTC
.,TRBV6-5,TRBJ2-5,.,CASRPVLMGETQYF,TGTGCCAGCAGACCGGTCCTGATGGGGGAGACCCAGTACTTC
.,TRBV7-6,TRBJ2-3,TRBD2,CASSPGWTSGRTSTDTQYF,TGTGCCAGCAGCCCAGGGTGGACTAGCGGGAGGACTAGCACAGATACGCAGTATTTT
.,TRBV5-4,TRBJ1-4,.,CASSPGTRNEKLFF,TGTGCCAGCTCCCCCGGGACACGGAATGAAAAACTGTTTTTT
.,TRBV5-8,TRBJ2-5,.,CASSLGAETQYF,TGTGCCAGCAGCTTGGGGGCTGAGACCCAGTACTTC
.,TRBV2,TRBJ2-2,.,CASSEIGAHTGELFF,TGTGCCAGCAGTGAAATCGGGGCTCACACCGGGGAGCTGTTTTTT
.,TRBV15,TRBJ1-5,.,CATSRADRQREPQHF,TGTGCCACCAGCAGAGCAGACAGGCAGCGGGAGCCCCAGCATTTT
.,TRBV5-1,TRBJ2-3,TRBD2,CASSSGLAGTDTQYF,TGCGCCAGCAGCTCGGGACTAGCGGGAACAGATACGCAGTATTTT
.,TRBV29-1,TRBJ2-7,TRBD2,CSAAGLAGVSSYEQYF,TGCAGCGCTGCGGGACTAGCGGGAGTTTCTTCCTACGAGCAGTACTTC
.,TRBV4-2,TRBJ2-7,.,CASSQVAKSYEQYF,TGTGCCAGCAGCCAAGTAGCGAAATCCTACGAGCAGTACTTC
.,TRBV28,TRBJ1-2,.,CASSAGRGTPSPYGYTF,TGTGCCAGCAGCGCCGGACGAGGAACCCCTTCCCCCTATGGCTACACCTTC
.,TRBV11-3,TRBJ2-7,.,CASSLVPQGSEQYF,TGTGCCAGCAGCTTAGTGCCTCAAGGGTCCGAGCAGTACTTC
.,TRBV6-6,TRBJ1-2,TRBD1,CASSYLWTGGEGGYTF,TGTGCCAGCAGTTACTTGTGGACAGGGGGCGAAGGGGGCTACACCTTC
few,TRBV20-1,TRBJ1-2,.,CSARDGYGYTF,TGCAGTGCTAGAGATGGCTACGGCTACACCTTC